A selection of T cell receptor beta chains follows, all from one sample in a study of blood T cell repertoires in COVID-19. Only in-frame clones appear in the TCRdb table, and some are missing; sequencing was by immunoSEQ multiplex PCR. In the table there are 240,000 or so clones, roughly 80% of which are singletons. Material for sequencing was peripheral blood. These receptors all stem from a woman aged 80 or over with COVID-19, enrolled during active disease. Both conserved end residues are part of each CDR3. D genes are given only for firm matches. Not every row has a clone size; where given, it reads once, few, many or a size class.

TGCGCCAGCAGCCAAGCAACAGGGTTATTTGGTAGCACAGATACGCAGTATTTT,CASSQATGLFGSTDTQYF,TRBV4-1,once,TRBJ2-3,NA
TGTGCCAGCAGCCAAGATGGGGGGGTGAACACTGAAGCTTTCTTT,CASSQDGGVNTEAFF,TRBV3-1/TRBV3-2,NA,TRBJ1-1,NA
TGTGCCAGCAGTTCCTCAGGGGGCGGGGAAAAACTGTTTTTT,CASSSSGGGEKLFF,TRBV6-5,NA,TRBJ1-4,TRBD1
TGTGCCAGCAGCCAAAGACAGGGTAGGACTGAAGCTTTCTTT,CASSQRQGRTEAFF,TRBV7-3,once,TRBJ1-1,TRBD1
TGTGCCAGCAGCCGGGGACAGGGGAGCACTGAAGCTTTCTTT,CASSRGQGSTEAFF,TRBV27,NA,TRBJ1-1,TRBD1
TGTGCCACCAGCAGATCCGGTGGACAGGGCGTGAAACTGTTTTTT,CATSRSGGQGVKLFF,TRBV15,NA,TRBJ1-4,TRBD1
TGTGCCAGCAGCTTCGGCAGGATGAAGCAAGAGACCCAGTACTTC,CASSFGRMKQETQYF,TRBV11-3,NA,TRBJ2-5,NA
TGTGCCAGCAGTCCCACAGGGGGCTTCGGGACTGAAGCTTTCTTT,CASSPTGGFGTEAFF,TRBV27,NA,TRBJ1-1,TRBD1
TGTGCCAGCAGTGACTTCAGACAGGGCTTCTACGAGCAGTACTTC,CASSDFRQGFYEQYF,TRBV25-1,NA,TRBJ2-7,TRBD1
TGTGCCAGCAGTACGCCGGGACAGGGGCCACGAATATCACCCCTCCACTTT,CASSTPGQGPRISPLHF,TRBV28,NA,TRBJ1-6,TRBD1
TGCGCCAGTTCTCCGGGACAGGGTCAGCCCCAGCATTTT,CASSPGQGQPQHF,TRBV5-1,NA,TRBJ1-5,TRBD1
TGTGCCAGCAGCCCCATTCGTTCAGGAGGCGCTGGTGGCTACACCTTC,CASSPIRSGGAGGYTF,TRBV6-2/TRBV6-3,NA,TRBJ1-2,NA
TGTGCCAGCAGCACATCAGGGAACATCGGTAATTCACCCCTCCACTTT,CASSTSGNIGNSPLHF,TRBV21-1,few,TRBJ1-6,NA
TGTGCCAGCAGCCCCTCGTTCCCCTTCGGTGAGCAGTTCTTC,CASSPSFPFGEQFF,TRBV3-1/TRBV3-2,NA,TRBJ2-1,NA
TGCGCCAGCAGCCTAGGGGCGACCACTGAAGCTTTCTTT,CASSLGATTEAFF,TRBV5-1,NA,TRBJ1-1,NA
TGCGCCAGCAGCAATGGACAGGGGAATTCACCCCTCCACTTT,CASSNGQGNSPLHF,TRBV5-1,NA,TRBJ1-6,TRBD1
TGTGCCAGCAGTCTCGGTGGCACGGGAACGTATGGCTACACCTTC,CASSLGGTGTYGYTF,TRBV27,many,TRBJ1-2,NA
TGTGCCAGCTCACCAACAGACAGCCTCAAATACTACGAGCAGTACTTC,CASSPTDSLKYYEQYF,TRBV18,NA,TRBJ2-7,NA